This TCR beta chain stems from a study of cytomegalovirus exposure and HLA in healthy donors. The CDR3 extends over 18 amino acids. V was clipped by 0 bases and J by 4 bases, with 23 bases between them. Germline lookup yields CDR1 SGDLS and CDR2 YYNGEE. Only in-frame clones appear in the TCRdb table, and some are missing; sequencing was by immunoSEQ multiplex PCR. The top ten clones hold 5.6% of a sample with some 46,000 clones, 92% of them seen once. The source is a man aged 18 to 29 in good health and CMV-seronegative. The sequenced material came from PBMCs. The chain employs TRBV9 and TRBJ2-7; D perhaps matches TRBD2 (5 bases). CDR3 in DNA: TGTGCCAGCAGCGTAGGGCGGACGGGCTCCGGACTTGGATACGAGCAGTACTTC. Amino acid sequence: CASSVGRTGSGLGYEQYF.